This TCR beta chain was identified in a study of monozygotic twins with inflammatory bowel disease. The study, taken as a whole, reports: No repertoire similarity difference was seen between concordant and discordant twins; power was possibly limited.

This CDR3 has 13 residues. Per germline, CDR1 MGHRA and CDR2 YSYEKL. TCRdb re-analyzed the 5' RACE reads; it lists each CDR3 protein once, without DNA. Its clone listing holds tens of thousands of distinct CDR3 sequences. To note about this clonotype: The target antigen is unknown.

Specimen: blood. This TCR was sampled from a human donor with ulcerative colitis or Crohn's disease, or a healthy co-twin of an affected twin (not recorded which). The genes are TRBV4-1 and TRBJ2-2; TCRdb's assignment of TRBD1 cannot be checked, as there is no DNA. The CDR3 region is CASRMGVTGELFF.